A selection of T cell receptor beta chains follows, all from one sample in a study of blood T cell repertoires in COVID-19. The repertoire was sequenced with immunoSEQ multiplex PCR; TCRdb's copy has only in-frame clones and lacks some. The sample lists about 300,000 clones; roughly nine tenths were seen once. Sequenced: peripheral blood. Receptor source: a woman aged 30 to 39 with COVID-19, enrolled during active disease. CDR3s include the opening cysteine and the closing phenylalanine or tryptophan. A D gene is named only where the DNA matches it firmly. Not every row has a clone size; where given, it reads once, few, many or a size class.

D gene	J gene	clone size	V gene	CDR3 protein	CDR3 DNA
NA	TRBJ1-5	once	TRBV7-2	CASSSGLSQPQHF	TGTGCCAGCAGTTCAGGTTTGAGTCAGCCCCAGCATTTT
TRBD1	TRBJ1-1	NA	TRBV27	CASSFGQANTEAFF	TGTGCCAGCAGTTTTGGACAGGCGAACACTGAAGCTTTCTTT
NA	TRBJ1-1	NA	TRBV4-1	CASSQGATRALREAFF	TGCGCCAGCAGCCAGGGGGCGACAAGGGCTCTGAGAGAAGCTTTCTTT
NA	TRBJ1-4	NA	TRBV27	CASSLAGLTNEKLFF	TGTGCCAGCAGTTTAGCCGGTTTAACTAATGAAAAACTGTTTTTT
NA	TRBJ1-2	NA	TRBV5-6	CASSTTGTSDYGYTF	TGTGCCAGCAGCACAACCGGGACATCTGATTATGGCTACACCTTC
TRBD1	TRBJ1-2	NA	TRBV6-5	CASSYVGQGDYGYTF	TGTGCCAGCAGTTACGTGGGACAGGGGGACTATGGCTACACCTTC
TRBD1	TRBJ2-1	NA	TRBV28	CASSLQTGQGNEQFF	TGTGCCAGCAGTTTACAAACGGGACAGGGCAATGAGCAGTTCTTC
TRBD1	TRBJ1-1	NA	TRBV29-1	CSVENRGTLEAFF	TGCAGCGTTGAAAACAGGGGAACTCTTGAAGCTTTCTTT
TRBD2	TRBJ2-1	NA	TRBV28	CASSLAGGIYNEQFF	TGTGCCAGCAGTTTGGCGGGAGGGATCTACAATGAGCAGTTCTTC
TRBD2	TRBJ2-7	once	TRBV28	CASTSGLAGFEQYF	TGTGCCAGCACCTCAGGACTAGCGGGATTCGAGCAGTACTTC
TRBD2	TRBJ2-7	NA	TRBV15	CATSSLSGPYEQYF	TGTGCCACCAGCAGCCTTAGCGGGCCCTACGAGCAGTACTTC
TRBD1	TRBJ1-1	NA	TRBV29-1	CSVGTGVNTEAFF	TGCAGCGTGGGGACAGGGGTGAACACTGAAGCTTTCTTT
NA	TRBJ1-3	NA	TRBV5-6	CASSQPHYRDHTIYF	TGTGCCAGCAGCCAACCGCACTACAGGGACCACACCATATATTTT
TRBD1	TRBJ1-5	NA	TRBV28	CASRPSQDRGSYQPQHF	TGTGCCAGCAGACCCTCCCAGGACAGGGGAAGTTATCAGCCCCAGCATTTT
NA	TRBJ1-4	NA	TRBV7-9	CASSFDLTGGVEKLFF	TGTGCCAGCAGCTTTGACCTGACAGGTGGTGTTGAAAAACTGTTTTTT